The present TCR beta chain was sequenced within a study of cytomegalovirus exposure and HLA in healthy donors. This PCR relied on a set of 60 Vbeta primers and 13 Jbeta primers. Some clones are missing from TCRdb's copy, which holds only in-frame ones; the method was immunoSEQ multiplex PCR. The table shows fewer than 200,000 clones, with less than 90% occurring only once. Germline V CDR1 and CDR2: SGHVS, FNYEAQ. V was clipped by 3 bases and J by 0 bases, with 3 bases between them. The CDR3 is made up of 13 amino acids. V and J are TRBV7-6 and TRBJ1-3, with no clear D. This clonotype originated in a man aged 30-40 years in good health and CMV-seronegative. The sequenced sample was PBMCs. The CDR3, as DNA: TGTGCCAGCAGCTTCTTCTCTGGAAACACCATATATTTT. It specifies CASSFFSGNTIYF.